This T cell receptor (beta chain) was sequenced during a study of T cell responses to AZD1222 COVID-19 vaccine. The study's findings and limits: Clonal diversity was possibly underestimated, and the donors were mostly white British, with more females.

Notes on this clone: As yet, its antigen is unknown.

Germline-derived CDR1 and CDR2 are SEHNR and FQNEAQ (reference sequence). The length of the CDR3 is 13 residues. The germline V and J ends were trimmed by 2 bases and 4 bases, with 8 bases remaining between them. Sequenced by immunoSEQ multiplex PCR; TCRdb stores in-frame clones only, minus some. The sample gives about 140,000 clones, approximately 93% of which show up once; over 0.85% is in the top ten. The chain combines TRBV7-9 with TRBJ1-1; D is undetermined. The specimen was peripheral blood, collected on day 0 of MenACWY control vaccination. The TCR originated in an adult in good health. CDR3 nucleotides: TGTGCCAGCAGCTTAACAGAGTTCACTGAAGCTTTCTTT. This gives the protein CASSLTEFTEAFF. The full variable domain, in which reference TRBV7-9 and TRBJ1-1 provide the parts outside the CDR3, is DTGVSQNPRHKITKRGQNVTFRCDPISEHNRLYWYRQTLGQGPEFLTYFQNEAQLEKSRLLSDRFSAERPKGSFSTLEIQRTEQGDSAMYLCASSLTEFTEAFFGQGTRLTVV.